The entry below describes one TCR beta chain. The source of the sample is a study of cytomegalovirus exposure and HLA in healthy donors. PCR was performed using 60 Vbeta and 13 Jbeta primers. Libraries were prepared by immunoSEQ multiplex PCR; TCRdb keeps only in-frame clonotypes and omits some of them. The profile shows about 190,000 clones, roughly four fifths of them singletons. J gave up 2 bases and V 3 bases, and 8 bases lay outside the gene matches. In germline, CDR1 is SGHTS, CDR2 YDEGEE. The CDR3 loop spans 16 amino acids. This receptor was obtained from a man younger than 35 in good health and CMV-seronegative. Source material: PBMCs. This chain links TRBV5-8 with TRBJ2-3, with 8 positions matching TRBD2. This CDR3 reads CASSYGLADYTDTQYF. CDR3 DNA sequence: TGTGCCAGCAGCTACGGACTAGCAGACTACACAGATACGCAGTATTTT.